This T cell receptor (beta chain) was recorded in a study of T cell repertoires in cytomegalovirus infection. Study context: Public TCR beta signatures provided an indication of both CMV infection and a matching HLA type.

TCRdb reanalysed the reads using MiXCR and keeps one entry per CDR3 protein. The sample has 300,000 to 400,000 distinct CDR3 sequences, 25% to 30% seen once. As for this clonotype: Its antigen is not identified.

The CDR3 loop spans 13 amino acids. The germline gives CDR1 LGHNT, CDR2 FRNRAP. Between the trimmed V and J ends, which lost 1 base and 7 bases, there was a span of 9 bases. Study outcomes and limitations: In two of eight donors, the top clonotype was HLA-C-restricted CMV-specific.

The sequence was collected from a human donor in good health (CMV status not recorded). Some clones in this sample may be carry-over from other donors' samples. V is TRBV12-5 and J is TRBJ2-3, with D unresolved. Sequencing was performed on cultured PBMCs, taken from culture after CMV antigen stimulation. DNA for the CDR3: TGTGCTAGTGGTTTGGAGGCCCGCCATACGCAGTATTTT. Translated, it gives CASGLEARHTQYF.